This T cell receptor (beta chain) is from a study of OX40 agonist ivuxolimab in advanced cancers. Germline V gene sequence: CDR1 SGDLS, CDR2 YYNGEE. The V and J ends lost 0 bases and 0 bases respectively, with 10 bases between them. The length of the CDR3 is 16 residues. This clone has only a few counts. Baseline, cycle 4 day 1, and cycle 7 day 1 were the blood sampling points. The method was immunoSEQ multiplex PCR; TCRdb's version includes in-frame clones alone and lacks a portion of them. The table records approximately 11,000 clones, about 80% of them present only once. This sample comprised CD4+ or CD8+ T cells sorted from blood, obtained in a trial of the OX40 agonist ivuxolimab. The rearrangement joins TRBV9 to TRBJ1-3; weak D call: TRBD1 (6 bases). The sequence derives from an adult with an advanced solid tumor such as melanoma, head and neck, liver or kidney cancer. The CDR3 DNA follows: TGTGCCAGCAGCGTAGAGGACAGTTTCTCTGGAAACACCATATATTTT. It yields the protein CASSVEDSFSGNTIYF. The variable domain in full, with the rest retrieved from reference TRBV9 and TRBJ1-3, is DSGVTQTPKHLITATGQRVTLRCSPRSGDLSVYWYQQSLDQGLQFLIQYYNGEERAKGNILERFSAQQFPDLHSELNLSSLELGDSALYFCASSVEDSFSGNTIYFGEGSWLTVV.